This T cell receptor (beta chain) was identified during a study of cytomegalovirus exposure and HLA in healthy donors. Study details: Prior work identified 100 million to 130 million unique TCR beta sequences in some 200 million T cells.

As to this clone: Its antigen is unidentified.

Study-level results: HLA alleles were associated with roughly 15,000 TCR beta sequences in a later analysis at 0.05 false discovery rate. A later analysis linked a missense DCLRE1C variant to TCR beta V- and J-gene trimming.

PCR employed 60 Vbeta and 13 Jbeta primers. Libraries were prepared by immunoSEQ multiplex PCR; TCRdb keeps only in-frame clonotypes and omits some of them. The sample contains about 250,000 clones, roughly 81% of which appear only once. V was pared by 5 bases and J by 6 bases, with 11 bases between. The CDR3 consists of 13 residues. CDR1 and CDR2 (germline): SGHRS, YFSETQ. This TCR was recovered from a girl under 10 years old in good health and CMV-seronegative. This rearrangement joins TRBV5-1 to TRBJ1-4; D is possibly TRBD1 (5 bases). Sequenced: PBMCs. CDR3 in amino acids: CASRRGLDEKLFF. In nucleotides, the CDR3 is TGCGCCAGCAGGCGGGGGTTGGATGAAAAACTGTTTTTT.